This T cell receptor (beta chain) comes out of a study of human T cells and chemical hapten exposure. Study-level background: Sensitization was performed using 2% DPC on a 2 cm by 2 cm upper inner arm skin site. Patients, predominantly female, presented with alopecia areata, totalis or universalis.

Ten or more counts support this clonotype. The antigen remains unidentified. Study results and limitations: Large CDR3 similarity clusters arose significantly more often from expanded TCRs than from controls.

Using its own MiXCR run on the RACE reads, TCRdb lists one record per CDR3 protein. The sample contains about 82,000 distinct CDR3 sequences, 10% to 15% of which appear only once. Germline-derived CDR1 and CDR2 are SEHNR and FQNEAQ (reference sequence). V lost 3 bases, J lost 8 bases, and 17 bases lay in between. This CDR3 is 15 amino acids long. The time point: patch test 3, about 24 weeks after DPC sensitization. Indicated treatment: therapeutic diphenylcyclopropenone sensitization with weekly scalp DPC. This chain links TRBV7-9 with TRBJ2-1; a possible D gene is TRBD2 (5 bases). The sequenced sample was whole blood, obtained in connection with sensitization to the hapten diphenylcyclopropenone (DPC). This clonotype originated in a woman between 45 and 65 years old with alopecia areata. Some clones in this sample may be carry-over from other donors' samples. CDR3 DNA: TGTGCCAGCAGCTTCCACGGCTCAGCCGGGGATGAGCAGTTCTTC. Translating it yields CASSFHGSAGDEQFF.